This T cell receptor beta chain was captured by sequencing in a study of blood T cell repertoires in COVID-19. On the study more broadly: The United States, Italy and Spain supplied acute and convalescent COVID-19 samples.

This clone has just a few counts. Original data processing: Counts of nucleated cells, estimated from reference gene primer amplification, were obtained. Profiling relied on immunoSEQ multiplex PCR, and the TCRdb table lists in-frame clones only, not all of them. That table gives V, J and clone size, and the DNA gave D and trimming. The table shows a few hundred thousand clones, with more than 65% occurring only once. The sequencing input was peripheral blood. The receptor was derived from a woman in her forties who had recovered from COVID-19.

In nucleotides, the CDR3 is TGTGCCAGCAGCACACAGGGTTATAATTCACCCCTCCACTTT. Amino acid sequence: CASSTQGYNSPLHF. The chain recombines TRBV7-3 with TRBJ1-6, with D tentatively TRBD1 (6 bases). CDR3 size: 14 residues. Trimming cost V 5 bases and J 4 bases, with 9 bases left between them. Germline CDR1 and CDR2: SGHTA and FQGTGA.